This TCR beta chain was retrieved from a study of blood T cell repertoires in COVID-19. Whole-study context: Material from acute and convalescent COVID-19 was sourced from the United States, Italy and Spain. T cells, B-cell-depleted T cells, or PBMCs provided the cDNA or gDNA that served as material.

The table came from immunoSEQ multiplex PCR; TCRdb's copy has only in-frame clones and leaves some out. The table includes about 190,000 clones, about 86% detected once. V gave up 0 bases and J gave up 4 bases, with 12 bases separating them. The CDR3 contains 15 residues. The V gene's germline CDR1 is MGHRA and CDR2 YSYEKL. V usage is TRBV4-1 and J usage is TRBJ1-2; D gene unclear. This sequence originates from a man under 40 with active or convalescent COVID-19. The material sequenced was peripheral blood. The CDR3, as DNA: TGCGCCAGCAGCCAAGAACGGGGTAACGGCTATGGCTACACCTTC. Residues: CASSQERGNGYGYTF.